This TCR beta chain appears in the sequencing data of a study of blood T cell repertoires in COVID-19. V was pared by 5 bases and J by 1 base, with 7 bases of the junction left unmatched. The CDR3 has 15 amino acids. The germline gives CDR1 MDHEN, CDR2 SYDVKM. Original handling: The assay estimated nucleated cells by amplifying reference gene primers. The assay was immunoSEQ multiplex PCR, and TCRdb's table has in-frame clones only and misses some. V, J and clone size are taken as reported in that table, and D and trimming were inferred from the DNA itself. The sample comprises hundreds of thousands of clones, around 86% of which are singletons, and roughly 6.5% rests with the top ten.

The chain joins TRBV28 to TRBJ1-1; 7 positions agree with TRBD1. This clonotype was obtained from a man in his sixties who had recovered from COVID-19. Sequenced: peripheral blood. The CDR3 here is CASSIGTVRNTEAFF. Written as DNA, the CDR3 is TGTGCCAGCAGTATCGGGACAGTGAGGAACACTGAAGCTTTCTTT.